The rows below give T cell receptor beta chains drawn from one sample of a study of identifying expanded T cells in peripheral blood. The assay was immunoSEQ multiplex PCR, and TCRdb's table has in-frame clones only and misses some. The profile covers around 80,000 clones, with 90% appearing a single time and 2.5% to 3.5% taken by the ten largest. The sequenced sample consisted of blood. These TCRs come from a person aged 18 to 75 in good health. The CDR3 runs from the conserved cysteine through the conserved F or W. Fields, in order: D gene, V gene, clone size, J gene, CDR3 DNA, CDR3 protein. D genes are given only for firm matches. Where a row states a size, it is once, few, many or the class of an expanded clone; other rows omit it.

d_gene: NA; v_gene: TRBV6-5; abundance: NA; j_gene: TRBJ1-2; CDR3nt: TGTGCCAGCAGGAGATCCGGCCCAGGGTATGGCTACACCTTC; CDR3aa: CASRRSGPGYGYTF
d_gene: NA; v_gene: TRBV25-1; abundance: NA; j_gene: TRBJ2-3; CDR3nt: TGTGCCAGCAGGCCCAGGTTGGGCACAGATACGCAGTATTTT; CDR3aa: CASRPRLGTDTQYF
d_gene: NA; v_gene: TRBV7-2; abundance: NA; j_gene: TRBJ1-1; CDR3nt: TGTGCCAGCAGCTTAGGCGGGTTCATGAACACTGAAGCTTTCTTT; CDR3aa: CASSLGGFMNTEAFF
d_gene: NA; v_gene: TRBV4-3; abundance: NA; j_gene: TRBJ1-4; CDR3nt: TGCGCCAGCAGCCCCCGACCCCCAGGCCAGGTTGCAACTAATGAAAAACTGTTTTTT; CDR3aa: CASSPRPPGQVATNEKLFF
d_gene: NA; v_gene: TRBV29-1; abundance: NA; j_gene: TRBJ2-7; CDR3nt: TGCAGCGTTGGGAACTCAGGCTACGAGCAGTACTTC; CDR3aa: CSVGNSGYEQYF
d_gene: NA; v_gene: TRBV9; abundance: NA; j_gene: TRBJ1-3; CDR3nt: TGTGCCAGCAGCGTAACGGACCGTGGAAACACCATATATTTT; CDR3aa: CASSVTDRGNTIYF
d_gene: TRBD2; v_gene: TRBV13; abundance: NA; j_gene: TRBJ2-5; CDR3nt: TGTGCCAGCAGCCAACTAGCGGGAGAGACCCAGTACTTC; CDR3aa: CASSQLAGETQYF
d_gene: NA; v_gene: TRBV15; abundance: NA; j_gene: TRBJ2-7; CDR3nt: TGTGCCACCAGCTCTAACTACGAGCAGTACTTC; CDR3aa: CATSSNYEQYF
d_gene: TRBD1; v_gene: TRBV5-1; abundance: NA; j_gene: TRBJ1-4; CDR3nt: TGCGCCAGCAGCTCGGGACAGTTAAATGAAAAACTGTTTTTT; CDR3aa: CASSSGQLNEKLFF
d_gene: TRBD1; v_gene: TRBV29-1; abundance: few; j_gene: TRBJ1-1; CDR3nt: TGCAGCGTTGTAATAACAGGGGGGAACACTGAAGCTTTCTTT; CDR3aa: CSVVITGGNTEAFF
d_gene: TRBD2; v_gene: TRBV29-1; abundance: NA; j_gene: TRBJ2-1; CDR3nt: TGCAGCGTTGAAGGGGCGGAGCGGGGGGTCTACAATGAGCAGTTCTTC; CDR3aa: CSVEGAERGVYNEQFF
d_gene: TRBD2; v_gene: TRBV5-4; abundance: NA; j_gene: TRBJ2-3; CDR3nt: TGTGCCAGCAGCTTGTCCCTAGCGGGGCCCACAGATACGCAGTATTTT; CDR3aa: CASSLSLAGPTDTQYF
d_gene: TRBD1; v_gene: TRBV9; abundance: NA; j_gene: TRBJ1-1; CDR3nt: TGTGCCAGCAGCAAGATGGACAGGACTTTAGCTTTCTTT; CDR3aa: CASSKMDRTLAFF
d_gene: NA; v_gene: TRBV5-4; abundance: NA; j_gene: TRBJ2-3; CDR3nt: TGTGCCAGCAGCCCGGGACTCTCCGCGGCAGATACGCAGTATTTT; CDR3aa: CASSPGLSAADTQYF
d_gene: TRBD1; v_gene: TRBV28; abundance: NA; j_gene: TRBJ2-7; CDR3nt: TGTGCCAGCAGTTTCCGACAGGGGGGCGAGCAGTACTTC; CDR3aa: CASSFRQGGEQYF
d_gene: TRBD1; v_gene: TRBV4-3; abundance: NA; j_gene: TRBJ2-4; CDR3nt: TGCGCCAGCAGCTTAAACGACAGGGTGGGGAACATTCAGTACTTC; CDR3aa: CASSLNDRVGNIQYF
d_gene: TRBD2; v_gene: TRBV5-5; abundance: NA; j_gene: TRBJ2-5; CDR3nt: TGTGCCGGCGGGGACTATGAGACCCAGTACTTC; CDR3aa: CAGGDYETQYF
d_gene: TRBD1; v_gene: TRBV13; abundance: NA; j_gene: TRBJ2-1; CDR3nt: TGTGCCAGCAGCTTAGGCCTGGGGACAGAATACAATGAGCAGTTCTTC; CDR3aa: CASSLGLGTEYNEQFF
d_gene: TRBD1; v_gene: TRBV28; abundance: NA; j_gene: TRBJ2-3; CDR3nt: TGTGCCAGCAGTTTATGGGGACAGGGTCCAACAGATACGCAGTATTTT; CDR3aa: CASSLWGQGPTDTQYF
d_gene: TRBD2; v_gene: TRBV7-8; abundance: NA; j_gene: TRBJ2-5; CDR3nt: TGTGCCAGCAGCAGAACCCCCACTAGCGGGGATCAAGAGACCCAGTACTTC; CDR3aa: CASSRTPTSGDQETQYF
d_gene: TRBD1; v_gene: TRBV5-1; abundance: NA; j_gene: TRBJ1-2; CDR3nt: TGCGCCAGCAGCCCCGCTGCGACAGGGCCGGACGGCTACACCTTC; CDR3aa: CASSPAATGPDGYTF
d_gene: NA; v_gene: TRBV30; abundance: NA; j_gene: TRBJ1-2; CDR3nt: TGTGCCTGGAGTTTCGGCGGCATGGAAGGCTACACCTTC; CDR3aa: CAWSFGGMEGYTF